The 28 T cell receptor beta chains given below trace back to one sample, sequenced in a study of T cell changes during pregnancy in multiple sclerosis. Using immunoSEQ multiplex PCR, the repertoire was profiled, and TCRdb retains in-frame clones only, with some absent. The sample lists about 46,000 clones, almost 95% seen once, with about 4.5% in the top ten. The specimen was CD8+ T cells from peripheral blood mononuclear cells, collected in the first trimester of pregnancy. The source is a female donor with multiple sclerosis, enrolled in a pregnancy study.

The chain carries TRBV4-1 and TRBJ1-1; possibly TRBD1 for D (5 bases). V was pared by 0 bases and J by 1 base, with 18 bases between. Germline V gene data show CDR1 as MGHRA and CDR2 as YSYEKL. The CDR3 covers 18 residues. The CDR3 DNA sequence: TGCGCCAGCAGCCAAGATCTCTTGTCGATGGACAAGAACACTGAAGCTTTCTTT. Residues: CASSQDLLSMDKNTEAFF.

The chain carries TRBV4-1 and TRBJ2-5, with 8 bases aligning to TRBD1. CDR1 and CDR2 (germline): MGHRA, YSYEKL. The V gene end was trimmed by 1 base and the J gene end by 5 bases; junction bases not matched to a gene: 3. This CDR3 has 14 amino acids. This CDR3 is CASSQGQGWETQYF. The DNA for the CDR3 is TGCGCCAGCAGCCAAGGACAGGGGTGGGAGACCCAGTACTTC.

This clone was found once. No DNA is shown, since the ends of the CDR3 on it are uncertain; the CDR3 is the one TCRdb lists. The gene calls are TRBV5-5 and TRBJ1-4; the table assigns TRBD1, which was not confirmed against the DNA. The germline gives CDR1 SGHKS, CDR2 YYEKEE (reference sequence). From its first to its last residue, the CDR3 has 15 amino acids. Here the CDR3 reads CASSFLERGSEKLFF.

V is TRBV6-5 and J is TRBJ2-7; D is possibly TRBD2 (6 bases). With 2 bases removed from V and 2 bases from J, the gap between germline ends came to 10 bases. The CDR3 consists of 14 residues. The germline CDR1 and CDR2 sequences are MNHEY and SVGAGI. The CDR3 protein is CASSYGPGAYEQYF. The CDR3 coding sequence is TGTGCCAGCAGTTACGGTCCGGGGGCCTACGAGCAGTACTTC.

The rearrangement uses TRBV28 and TRBJ2-7; D call uncertain. Germline loops: CDR1 MDHEN, CDR2 SYDVKM. This CDR3 has 13 residues. V shed 2 bases and J shed 6 bases, with 11 bases lying between them. The CDR3 loop is CASSLGSRGEQYF. The CDR3 nucleotides read TGTGCCAGCAGTTTAGGGTCCCGAGGCGAGCAGTACTTC.

The gene calls are TRBV10-3 and TRBJ2-5; 7 bases line up with TRBD1. With 4 bases clipped from V and 1 base from J, the junction kept 3 bases outside the gene matches. This CDR3 has 14 residues. CDR1 and CDR2 (germline): ENHRY, SYGVKD. The CDR3 bases are TGTGCCATCAGTGCTTGGGACAGCCAAGAGACCCAGTACTTC. This codes for CAISAWDSQETQYF.

This chain joins TRBV5-8 and TRBJ2-1; 15 nucleotides line up with TRBD2. CDR3 length equals 16 residues. The V gene's germline CDR1 is SGHTS and CDR2 YDEGEE. With 4 bases clipped from V and 7 bases from J, the junction kept 6 bases outside the gene matches. CDR3 in DNA: TGTGCCAGCAGCGGCGGACTAGCGGGAGGGGGTAATGAGCAGTTCTTC. Amino acids: CASSGGLAGGGNEQFF. Full variable domain (remainder filled in from reference TRBV5-8 and TRBJ2-1): EAGVTQSPTHLIKTRGQQATLRCSPISGHTSVYWYQQALGLGLQFLLWYDEGEERNRGNFPPRFSGRQFPNYSSELNVNALELEDSALYLCASSGGLAGGGNEQFFGPGTRLTVL.

The genes are TRBV15 and TRBJ1-1; TRBD1 might be the D (5 bases). Germline-derived CDR1 and CDR2 are LNHNV and YYDKDF (reference sequence). The length of the CDR3 is 13 residues. The V gene lost 3 bases and the J gene lost 4 bases, with 9 bases spanning the gap. The DNA for the CDR3 is TGTGCCACCAGCAGTGGGGGGAGCACTGAAGCTTTCTTT. It codes for CATSSGGSTEAFF.

The rearrangement uses TRBV19 and TRBJ2-1; TRBD2 is a possible D gene (5 bases). This CDR3 is 13 amino acids long. The V gene's germline CDR1 is LNHDA and CDR2 SQIVND (reference sequence). Trimming took 5 bases from V and 5 from J, leaving 10 bases between them. CDR3 residues: CASSWASHNEQFF. The DNA for the CDR3 is TGTGCCAGTAGTTGGGCTAGCCACAATGAGCAGTTCTTC. Full variable domain (missing parts from reference TRBV19 and TRBJ2-1): DGGITQSPKYLFRKEGQNVTLSCEQNLNHDAMYWYRQDPGQGLRLIYYSQIVNDFQKGDIAEGYSVSREKKESFPLTVTSAQKNPTAFYLCASSWASHNEQFFGPGTRLTVL.

The chain uses TRBV28 and TRBJ1-1; D possibly corresponds to TRBD1 (5 bases). This CDR3 spans 16 amino acids. CDR1 and CDR2 from the germline V gene are MDHEN and SYDVKM. Trimming took off 3 bases at V and 7 bases at J, with 21 bases between the two ends. Here the CDR3 DNA reads TGTGCCAGCAGTTTGGATCAATATAGGGGATACAATGAAGCTTTCTTT. It specifies CASSLDQYRGYNEAFF.

J is TRBJ2-1 and V is TRBV5-4; TRBD2 matches at 13 bases. J gave up 2 bases and V 9 bases, and 2 bases lay outside the gene matches. The CDR3 spans 14 residues. Germline V lookup: CDR1 SGHNT, CDR2 YYREEE (reference sequence). In DNA form, the CDR3 reads TGTGCCACGGGACTAGCGGGACCCTACAATGAGCAGTTCTTC. It codes for CATGLAGPYNEQFF.

CDR3 nucleotide sequence: TGTGCCAGCAGCGCCCGGACAGGGGAGTCACCCCTCCACTTT. Translating it yields CASSARTGESPLHF. This chain uses TRBV6-6 with TRBJ1-6, with 9 bases fitting TRBD1. CDR1 and CDR2 from the germline V gene are MNHNY and SVGAGI (reference sequence). J lost 10 bases, V lost 6 bases, and 7 bases had no gene match. CDR3 length: 14 residues.

The chain employs TRBV29-1 and TRBJ1-4; 9 bases are shared with TRBD1. V trimming: 3 bases; J trimming: 5 bases; junction bases outside the gene matches: 4. The CDR3 has 14 residues. Germline assignment: CDR1 SQVTM and CDR2 ANQGSEA. The CDR3 DNA reads as TGCAGCGTTGAGTCCGGGACAGGGAATGAAAAACTGTTTTTT. This translates into CSVESGTGNEKLFF.

The chain employs TRBV6-5 and TRBJ2-1; TRBD2 might be the D (6 bases). V was clipped by 6 bases and J by 9 bases, with 12 bases between them. Germline lookup yields CDR1 MNHEY and CDR2 SVGAGI. CDR3 size: 12 residues. The CDR3 region is CASRGLATEQFF. The CDR3, as DNA: TGTGCCAGCAGAGGTCTAGCGACTGAGCAGTTCTTC.

The chain carries TRBV19 and TRBJ2-2, with 13 bases that match TRBD2. Germline V CDR1 and CDR2: LNHDA, SQIVND (reference sequence). The V segment lost 4 bases and the J segment 4 bases; nucleotides outside the gene matches: 6. This CDR3 comprises 17 residues. The CDR3 protein is CASSRGLAGVSTGELFF. The CDR3 coding sequence is TGTGCCAGTAGTAGAGGACTAGCGGGGGTCTCCACCGGGGAGCTGTTTTTT.

The gene calls are TRBV2 and TRBJ1-5; TRBD1 matches 7 bases. Germline-derived CDR1 and CDR2 are SNHLY and FYNNEI. Trimming cost V 9 bases and J 2 bases; bases outside gene matches: 1. The CDR3 consists of 12 residues. The CDR3 reads CASDRGNQPQHF. CDR3 coding DNA: TGTGCCAGTGACAGGGGCAATCAGCCCCAGCATTTT.

The chain carries TRBV2 and TRBJ2-7; 9 nucleotides match TRBD2. This CDR3 has 13 amino acids. Germline V gene data show CDR1 as SNHLY and CDR2 as FYNNEI. J gave up 4 bases and V 9 bases, and 7 bases lay outside the gene matches. The CDR3 protein is CASLSGRNYEQYF. The CDR3 DNA follows: TGTGCCAGTCTTAGCGGGAGAAATTACGAGCAGTACTTC. The whole variable domain, filled in from reference TRBV2 and TRBJ2-7, reads EPEVTQTPSHQVTQMGQEVILRCVPISNHLYFYWYRQILGQKVEFLVSFYNNEISEKSEIFDDQFSVERPDGSNFTLKIRSTKLEDSAMYFCASLSGRNYEQYFGPGTRLTVT.

The genes are TRBV18 and TRBJ1-5; D remains ambiguous. V shed 0 bases and J shed 4 bases, with 7 bases lying between them. Germline V gives CDR1 KGHSH, CDR2 LQKENI. The CDR3 extends over 14 amino acids. This chain's CDR3 is CASSPPSGNQPQHF. DNA for the CDR3: TGTGCCAGCTCACCACCGTCGGGGAATCAGCCCCAGCATTTT.

The chain couples TRBV2 to TRBJ2-7; D is uncertain. The V end was cut by 5 bases, the J end by 2 bases, with 4 bases between. Germline V gene sequence: CDR1 SNHLY, CDR2 FYNNEI. The CDR3 covers 11 residues. The CDR3 loop reads CASSTTYEQYF. In DNA form, the CDR3 reads TGTGCCAGCAGTACTACCTACGAGCAGTACTTC.

Regarding this clone: One end of the junction fails to match germline, which may point to a read error. The V call is TRBV6-5, the J call TRBJ1-1; a weak D match, TRBD1 (6 bases). The CDR3 runs 11 residues. The germline V gene has CDR1 MNHEY and CDR2 SVGAGI. The CDR3 DNA reads TGTGCCAGCAGTTCCGGGACATCGGAAGAGTTT. This gives the protein CASSSGTSEEF.

The V and J genes are TRBV15 and TRBJ2-7, with D tentatively TRBD2 (6 bases). Looked up from germline, CDR1 is LNHNV and CDR2 is YYDKDF (reference sequence). V lost 5 bases to trimming and J lost 2 bases, with 16 bases between them. The CDR3 sequence is 15 residues long. The chain's CDR3 is CATSASGTPTYEQYF. CDR3 DNA: TGTGCCACCAGCGCCTCCGGGACTCCAACCTACGAGCAGTACTTC. Based on the CDR3 plus reference TRBV15 and TRBJ2-7, the full variable domain is DAMVIQNPRYQVTQFGKPVTLSCSQTLNHNVMYWYQQKSSQAPKLLFHYYDKDFNNEADTPDNFQSRRPNTSFCFLDIRSPGLGDTAMYLCATSASGTPTYEQYFGPGTRLTVT.

The DNA for the CDR3 is TGCGCCAGCAGCCAAGACTCAGGGGGCAGACAGCCCCAGCATTTT. Protein: CASSQDSGGRQPQHF. The chain carries TRBV4-3 and TRBJ1-5; 8 bases are a match to TRBD1. V shed 0 bases and J 7 bases; nucleotides not matched to a gene: 5. The CDR3 runs 15 residues. Germline CDR1 reads LGHNA; CDR2 reads YSLEER.

The CDR3 DNA is TGTGCCAGCAGCTTAGGTGGCTCCCCGGGGTACGAGCAGTACTTC. Its protein is CASSLGGSPGYEQYF. The gene calls are TRBV11-2 and TRBJ2-7, with D possibly TRBD2 on 5 matching bases. The CDR3 has 15 amino acids. The ends were cut back, 1 base at V and 4 bases at J, with 14 bases in the middle. The germline CDR1 and CDR2 sequences are SGHAT and FQNNGV.

The chain employs TRBV25-1 and TRBJ2-1, with D maybe TRBD1 (6 bases). Germline CDR1 reads MGHDK; CDR2 reads SYGVNS. The CDR3 is made up of 12 amino acids. Trimming removed 4 bases at V and 10 bases at J, with 11 bases between. CDR3 residues: CASSGQAPEQFF. The CDR3 DNA is TGTGCCAGCAGTGGACAGGCACCAGAGCAGTTCTTC.

V usage is TRBV4-2 and J usage is TRBJ2-7; D is unresolved. Germline V lookup: CDR1 LGHNA, CDR2 YNFKEQ. Between the trimmed V and J ends, which lost 0 bases and 1 base, there was a span of 16 bases. This CDR3 is built from 17 residues. The CDR3 region is CASSQDPKQSFSYEQYF. CDR3 DNA sequence: TGTGCCAGCAGCCAAGATCCAAAACAGTCCTTTTCCTACGAGCAGTACTTC.

This chain links TRBV5-4 with TRBJ1-1, with D unclear. Germline lookup yields CDR1 SGHNT and CDR2 YYREEE (reference sequence). The CDR3 spans 12 residues. The V end was cut by 5 bases, the J end by 0 bases, with 5 bases between. In nucleotides, the CDR3 is TGTGCCAGCAGTCTTCTGAACACTGAAGCTTTCTTT. This sequence encodes CASSLLNTEAFF.

The V call is TRBV28, the J call TRBJ1-1; 8 bases fit TRBD1. Germline V CDR1 and CDR2: MDHEN, SYDVKM. The CDR3 extends over 15 amino acids. Trimming at V came to 7 bases and at J to 5 bases, leaving 12 bases not matched to a gene. The CDR3 protein is CASTSQTGGGTEAFF. The CDR3, as DNA: TGTGCCAGCACCTCTCAAACAGGGGGGGGAACTGAAGCTTTCTTT.

The chain recombines TRBV5-4 with TRBJ2-3; 9 nucleotides agree with TRBD1. J lost 1 base, V lost 4 bases, and 7 bases had no gene match. Looked up from germline, CDR1 is SGHNT and CDR2 is YYREEE (reference sequence). The CDR3 totals 16 residues. The CDR3 sequence: CASSRLGQGGTDTQYF. CDR3 in DNA: TGTGCCAGCAGCCGCTTGGGACAGGGTGGCACAGATACGCAGTATTTT.